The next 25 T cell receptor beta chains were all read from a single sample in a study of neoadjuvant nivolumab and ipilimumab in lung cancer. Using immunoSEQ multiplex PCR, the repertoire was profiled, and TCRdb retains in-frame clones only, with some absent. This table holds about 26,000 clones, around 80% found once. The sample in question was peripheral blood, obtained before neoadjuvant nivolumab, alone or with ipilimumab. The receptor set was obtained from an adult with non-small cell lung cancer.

The CDR3 DNA follows: TGTGCCAGCAGTTACTTATCCCACACAAGGAGCACTGAAGCTTTCTTT. It specifies CASSYLSHTRSTEAFF. The J gene is TRBJ1-1, the V gene TRBV6-5; D not resolved. Trimming left V 1 base short and J 4 bases short, with 16 bases between. Germline V lookup: CDR1 MNHEY, CDR2 SVGAGI. This CDR3 is built from 16 residues.

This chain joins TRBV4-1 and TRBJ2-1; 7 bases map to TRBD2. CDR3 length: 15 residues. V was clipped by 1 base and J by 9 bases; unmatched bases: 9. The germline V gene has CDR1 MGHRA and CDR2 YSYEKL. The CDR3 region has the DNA TGCGCCAGCAGCCAAGTGGAGACTAGCCGCGGTGAGCAGTTCTTC. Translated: CASSQVETSRGEQFF.

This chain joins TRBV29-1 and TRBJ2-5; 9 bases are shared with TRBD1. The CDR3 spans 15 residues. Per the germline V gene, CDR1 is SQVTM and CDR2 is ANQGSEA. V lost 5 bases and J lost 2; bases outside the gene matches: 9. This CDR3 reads CSVKTGGLKQETQYF. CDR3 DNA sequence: TGCAGCGTTAAGACAGGGGGATTAAAGCAAGAGACCCAGTACTTC.

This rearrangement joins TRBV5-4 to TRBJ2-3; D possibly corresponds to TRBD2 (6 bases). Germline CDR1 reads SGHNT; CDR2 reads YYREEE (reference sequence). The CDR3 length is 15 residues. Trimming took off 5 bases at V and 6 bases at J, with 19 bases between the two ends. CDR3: CASSHGTGRSDTQYF. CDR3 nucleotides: TGTGCCAGCAGTCATGGGACTGGCCGGTCCGATACGCAGTATTTT.

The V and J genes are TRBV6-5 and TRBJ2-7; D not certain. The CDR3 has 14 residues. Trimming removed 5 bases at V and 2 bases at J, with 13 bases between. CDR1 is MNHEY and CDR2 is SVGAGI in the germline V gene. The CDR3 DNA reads TGTGCCAGCAGTCTTGCGACTGGCCCCTACGAGCAGTACTTC. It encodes CASSLATGPYEQYF.

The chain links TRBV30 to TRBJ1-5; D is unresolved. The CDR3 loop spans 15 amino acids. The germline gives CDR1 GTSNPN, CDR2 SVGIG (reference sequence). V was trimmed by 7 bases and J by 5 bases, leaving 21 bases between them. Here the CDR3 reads CASTGPGLADQPQHF. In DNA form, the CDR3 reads TGTGCCTCAACCGGCCCGGGTTTGGCTGATCAGCCCCAGCATTTT.

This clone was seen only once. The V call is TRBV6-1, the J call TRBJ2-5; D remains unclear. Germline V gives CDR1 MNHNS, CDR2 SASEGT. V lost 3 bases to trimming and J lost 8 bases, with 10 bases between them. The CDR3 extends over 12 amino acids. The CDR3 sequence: CASSDGDITQYF. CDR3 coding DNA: TGTGCCAGCAGTGATGGCGACATAACCCAGTACTTC.

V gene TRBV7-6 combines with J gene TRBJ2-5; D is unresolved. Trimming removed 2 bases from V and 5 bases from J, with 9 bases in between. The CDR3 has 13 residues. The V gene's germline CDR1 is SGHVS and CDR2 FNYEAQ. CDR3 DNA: TGTGCCAGCAGCTTACCCCAAGTGGAGACCCAGTACTTC. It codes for CASSLPQVETQYF.

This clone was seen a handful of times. CDR3 loop: CASSPEQGNTEAFF. The CDR3 DNA is TGTGCCAGCAGCCCAGAACAGGGAAATACTGAAGCTTTCTTT. The J gene is TRBJ1-1, the V gene TRBV4-2, with D tentatively TRBD1 (6 bases). This CDR3 is built from 14 residues. Trimming took off 4 bases at V and 5 bases at J, with 14 bases between the two ends. CDR1 and CDR2 (germline): LGHNA, YNFKEQ.

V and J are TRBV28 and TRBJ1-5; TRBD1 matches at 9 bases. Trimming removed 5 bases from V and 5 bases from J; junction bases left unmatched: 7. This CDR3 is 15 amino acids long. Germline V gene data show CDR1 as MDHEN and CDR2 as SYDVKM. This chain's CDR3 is CASSLDRGEDQPQHF. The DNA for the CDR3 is TGTGCCAGCAGTCTTGACAGGGGGGAGGATCAGCCCCAGCATTTT.

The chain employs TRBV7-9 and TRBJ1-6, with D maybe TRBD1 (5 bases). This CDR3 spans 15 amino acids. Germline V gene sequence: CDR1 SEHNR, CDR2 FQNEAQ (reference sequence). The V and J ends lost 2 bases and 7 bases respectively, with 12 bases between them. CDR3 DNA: TGTGCCAGCAGCTTACGGGGGAATTCCAATTCACCCCTCCACTTT. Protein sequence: CASSLRGNSNSPLHF.

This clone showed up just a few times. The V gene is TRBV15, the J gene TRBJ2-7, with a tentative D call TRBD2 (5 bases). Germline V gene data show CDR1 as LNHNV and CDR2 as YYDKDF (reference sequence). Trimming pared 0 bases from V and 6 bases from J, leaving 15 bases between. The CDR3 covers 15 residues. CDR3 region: CATSRDRVTSREQYF. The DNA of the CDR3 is TGTGCCACCAGCAGAGATAGGGTAACTAGTCGCGAGCAGTACTTC.

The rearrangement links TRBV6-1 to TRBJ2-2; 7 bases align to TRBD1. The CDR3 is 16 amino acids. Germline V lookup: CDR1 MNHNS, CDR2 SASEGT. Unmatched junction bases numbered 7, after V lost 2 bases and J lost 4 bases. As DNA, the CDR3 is TGTGCCAGCAGTGAAACAGGGGCCTCATCCACCGGGGAGCTGTTTTTT. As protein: CASSETGASSTGELFF.

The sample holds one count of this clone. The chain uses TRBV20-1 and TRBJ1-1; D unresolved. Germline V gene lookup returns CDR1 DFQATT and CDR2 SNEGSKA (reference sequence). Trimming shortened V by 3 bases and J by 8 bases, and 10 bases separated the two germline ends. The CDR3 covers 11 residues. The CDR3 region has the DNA TGCAGTGCTAGCTATATCAGCGAAGCTTTCTTT. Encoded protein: CSASYISEAFF.

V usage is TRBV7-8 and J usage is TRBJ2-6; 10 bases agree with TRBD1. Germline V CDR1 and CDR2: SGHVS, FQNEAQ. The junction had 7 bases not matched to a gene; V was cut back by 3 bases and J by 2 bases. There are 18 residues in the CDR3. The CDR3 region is CASSLATGGAPGANVLTF. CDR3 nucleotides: TGTGCCAGCAGCTTGGCGACAGGGGGCGCCCCTGGGGCCAACGTCCTGACTTTC.

The CDR3 loop is CASSASGAPYEQYF. The CDR3 coding sequence is TGTGCCAGCAGCGCTAGCGGGGCGCCCTACGAGCAGTACTTC. V and J are TRBV7-2 and TRBJ2-7; 9 bases align to TRBD2. Germline V gene sequence: CDR1 SGHTA, CDR2 FQGNSA. The CDR3 sequence is 14 residues long. The V gene end was trimmed by 5 bases and the J gene end by 2 bases; junction bases not matched to a gene: 4.

The CDR3 region has the DNA TGCGCCAGCAGCCAAGAAACGGCCACCCCCCTCCACTTT. Its translation: CASSQETATPLHF. The rearrangement joins TRBV4-3 to TRBJ1-6; D unclear. This CDR3 contains 13 residues. V was pared by 0 bases and J by 13 bases, with 10 bases between. Germline V CDR1 and CDR2: LGHNA, YSLEER.

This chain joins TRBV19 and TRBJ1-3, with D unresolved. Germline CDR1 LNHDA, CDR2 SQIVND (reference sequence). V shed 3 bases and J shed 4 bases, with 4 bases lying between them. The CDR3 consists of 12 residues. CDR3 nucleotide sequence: TGTGCCAGTAGTATCCAGGGAAACACCATATATTTT. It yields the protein CASSIQGNTIYF.

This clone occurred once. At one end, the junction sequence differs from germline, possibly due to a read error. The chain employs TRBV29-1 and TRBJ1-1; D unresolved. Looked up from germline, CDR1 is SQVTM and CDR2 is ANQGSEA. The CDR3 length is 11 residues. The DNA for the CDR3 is TGCAGCGTTGAAGACCCGGGTTCGACGATCTTT. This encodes CSVEDPGSTIF.

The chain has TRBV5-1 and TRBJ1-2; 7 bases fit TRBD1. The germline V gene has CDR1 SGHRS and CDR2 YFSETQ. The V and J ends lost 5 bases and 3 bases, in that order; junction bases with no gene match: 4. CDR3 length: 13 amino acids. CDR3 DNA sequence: TGCGCCAGCAGTGGGGACAGCTACTATGGCTACACCTTC. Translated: CASSGDSYYGYTF.

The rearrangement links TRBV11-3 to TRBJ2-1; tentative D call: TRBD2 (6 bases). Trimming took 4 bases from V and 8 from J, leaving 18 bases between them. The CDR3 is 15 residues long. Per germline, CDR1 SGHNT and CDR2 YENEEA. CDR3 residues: CASSSRGTASHEQFF. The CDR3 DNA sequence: TGTGCCAGCAGCTCACGCGGGACGGCTAGCCATGAGCAGTTCTTC.

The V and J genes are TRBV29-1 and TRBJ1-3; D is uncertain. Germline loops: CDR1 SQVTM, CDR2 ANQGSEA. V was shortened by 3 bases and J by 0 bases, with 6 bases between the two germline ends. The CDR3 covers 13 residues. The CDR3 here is CSVDVGSGNTIYF. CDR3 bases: TGCAGCGTTGACGTGGGCTCTGGAAACACCATATATTTT.

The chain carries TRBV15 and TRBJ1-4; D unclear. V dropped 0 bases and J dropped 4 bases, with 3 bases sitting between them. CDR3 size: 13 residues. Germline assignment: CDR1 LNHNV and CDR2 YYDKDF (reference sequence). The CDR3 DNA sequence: TGTGCCACCAGCAGAGACCTTAATGAAAAACTGTTTTTT. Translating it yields CATSRDLNEKLFF.

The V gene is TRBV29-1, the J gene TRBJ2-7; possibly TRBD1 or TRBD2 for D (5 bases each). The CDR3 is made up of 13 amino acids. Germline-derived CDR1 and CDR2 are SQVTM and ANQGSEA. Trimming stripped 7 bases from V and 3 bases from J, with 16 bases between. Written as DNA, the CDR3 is TGCAGCGCCGCAGGACATGGGGGCTACGAGCAGTACTTC. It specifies CSAAGHGGYEQYF.

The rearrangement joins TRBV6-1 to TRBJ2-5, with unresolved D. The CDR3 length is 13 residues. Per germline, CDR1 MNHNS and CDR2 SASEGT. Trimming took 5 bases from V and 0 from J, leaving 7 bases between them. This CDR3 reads CASSPGYQETQYF. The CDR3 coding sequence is TGTGCCAGCAGTCCCGGGTACCAAGAGACCCAGTACTTC.